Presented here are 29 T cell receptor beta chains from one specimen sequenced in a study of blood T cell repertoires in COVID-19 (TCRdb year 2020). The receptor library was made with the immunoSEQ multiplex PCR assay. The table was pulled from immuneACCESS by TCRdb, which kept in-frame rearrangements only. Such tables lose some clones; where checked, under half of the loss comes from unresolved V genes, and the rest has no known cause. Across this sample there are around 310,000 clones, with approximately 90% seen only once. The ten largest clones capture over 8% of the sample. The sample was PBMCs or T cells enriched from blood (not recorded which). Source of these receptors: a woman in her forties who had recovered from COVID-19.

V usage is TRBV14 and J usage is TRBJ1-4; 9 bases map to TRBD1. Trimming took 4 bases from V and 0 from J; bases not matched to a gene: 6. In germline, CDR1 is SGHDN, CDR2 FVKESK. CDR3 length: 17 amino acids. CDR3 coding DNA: TGTGCCAGCAGCCCAATGGGACAGGGTCCAACTAATGAAAAACTGTTTTTT. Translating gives CASSPMGQGPTNEKLFF.

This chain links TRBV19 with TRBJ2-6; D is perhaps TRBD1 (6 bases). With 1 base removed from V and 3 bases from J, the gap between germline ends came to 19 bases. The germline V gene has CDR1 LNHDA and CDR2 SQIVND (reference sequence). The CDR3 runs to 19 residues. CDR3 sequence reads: CASSIGGSYRAGGANVLTF. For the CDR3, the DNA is TGTGCCAGTAGTATAGGAGGTAGTTACAGGGCAGGTGGGGCCAACGTCCTGACTTTC.

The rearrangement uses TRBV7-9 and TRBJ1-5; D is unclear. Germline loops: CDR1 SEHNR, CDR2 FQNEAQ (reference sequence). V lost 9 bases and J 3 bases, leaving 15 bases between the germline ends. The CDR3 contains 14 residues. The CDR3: CARGCGDYNQPQHF. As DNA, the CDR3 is TGTGCCAGAGGCTGCGGAGATTACAATCAGCCCCAGCATTTT.

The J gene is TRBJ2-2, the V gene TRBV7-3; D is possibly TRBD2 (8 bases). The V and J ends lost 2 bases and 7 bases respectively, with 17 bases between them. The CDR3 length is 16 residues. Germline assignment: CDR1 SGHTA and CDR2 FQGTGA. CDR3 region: CASSLSAGGQDGELFF. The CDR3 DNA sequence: TGTGCCAGCAGCTTATCGGCGGGAGGACAGGACGGGGAGCTGTTTTTT.

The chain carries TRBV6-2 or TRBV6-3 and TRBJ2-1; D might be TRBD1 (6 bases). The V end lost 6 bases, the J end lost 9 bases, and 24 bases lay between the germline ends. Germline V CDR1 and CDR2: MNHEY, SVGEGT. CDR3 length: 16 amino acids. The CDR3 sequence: CASSRTRGGDFSEQFF. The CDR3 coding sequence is TGTGCCAGCAGCCGGACCAGGGGTGGAGATTTCAGTGAGCAGTTCTTC.

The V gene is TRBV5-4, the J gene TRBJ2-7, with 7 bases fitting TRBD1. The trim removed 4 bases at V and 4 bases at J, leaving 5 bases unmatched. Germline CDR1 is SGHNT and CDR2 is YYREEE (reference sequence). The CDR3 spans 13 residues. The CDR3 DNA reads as TGTGCCAGCAGCCCCGACAGGGATTACGAGCAGTACTTC. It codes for CASSPDRDYEQYF. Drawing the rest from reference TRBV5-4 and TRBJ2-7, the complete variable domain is ETGVTQSPTHLIKTRGQQVTLRCSSQSGHNTVSWYQQALGQGPQFIFQYYREEENGRGNFPPRFSGLQFPNYSSELNVNALELDDSALYLCASSPDRDYEQYFGPGTRLTVT.

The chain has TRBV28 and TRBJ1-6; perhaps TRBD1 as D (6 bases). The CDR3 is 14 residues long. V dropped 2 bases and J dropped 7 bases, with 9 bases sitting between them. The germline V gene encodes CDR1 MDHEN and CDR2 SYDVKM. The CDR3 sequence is CASSLTGNNSPLHF. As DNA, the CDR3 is TGTGCCAGCAGTTTAACAGGGAACAATTCACCCCTCCACTTT.

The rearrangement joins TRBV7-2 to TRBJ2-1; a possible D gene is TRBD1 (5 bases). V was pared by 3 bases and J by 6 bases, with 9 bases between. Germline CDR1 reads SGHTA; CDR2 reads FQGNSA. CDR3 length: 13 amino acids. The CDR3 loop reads CASSFSRANEQFF. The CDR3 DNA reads TGTGCCAGCAGCTTTTCCAGGGCCAATGAGCAGTTCTTC.

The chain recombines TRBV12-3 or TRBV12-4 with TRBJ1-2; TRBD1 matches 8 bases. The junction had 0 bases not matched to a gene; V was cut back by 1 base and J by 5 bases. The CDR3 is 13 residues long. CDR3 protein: CASSLGTGYGYTF. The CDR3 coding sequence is TGTGCCAGCAGTTTAGGGACAGGGTATGGCTACACCTTC.

CDR3 region: CASSSDRGDSPLHF. CDR3 nucleotides: TGTGCCAGCAGTTCGGACAGGGGTGATTCACCCCTCCACTTT. This sequence joins TRBV6-5 and TRBJ1-6; 9 bases are shared with TRBD1. V lost 4 bases to trimming and J lost 8 bases; unmatched junction nucleotides: 3. The CDR3 covers 14 residues. Germline-derived CDR1 and CDR2 are MNHEY and SVGAGI.

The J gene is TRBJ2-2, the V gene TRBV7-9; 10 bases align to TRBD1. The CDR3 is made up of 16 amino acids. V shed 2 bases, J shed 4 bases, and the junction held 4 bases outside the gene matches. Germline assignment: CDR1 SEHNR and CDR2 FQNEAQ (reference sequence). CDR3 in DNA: TGTGCCAGCAGCTTATGGACAGGGGGGTCCACCGGGGAGCTGTTTTTT. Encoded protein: CASSLWTGGSTGELFF.

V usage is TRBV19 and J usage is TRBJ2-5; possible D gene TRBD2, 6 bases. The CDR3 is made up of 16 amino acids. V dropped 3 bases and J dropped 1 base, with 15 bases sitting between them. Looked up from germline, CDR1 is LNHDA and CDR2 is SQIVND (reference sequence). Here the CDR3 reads CASSIGRVGGQETQYF. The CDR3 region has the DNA TGTGCCAGTAGTATTGGCAGGGTGGGGGGCCAAGAGACCCAGTACTTC.

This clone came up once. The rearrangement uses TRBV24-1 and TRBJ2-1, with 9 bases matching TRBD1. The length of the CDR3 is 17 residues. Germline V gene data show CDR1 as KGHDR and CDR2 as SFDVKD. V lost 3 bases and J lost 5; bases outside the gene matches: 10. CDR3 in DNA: TGTGCCACCAGTGATCTTCCGGACAGGGGCTACGACAATGAGCAGTTCTTC. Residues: CATSDLPDRGYDNEQFF.

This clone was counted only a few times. The CDR3 sequence is CAWSAGWGTGNTIYF. The CDR3 DNA follows: TGTGCCTGGAGTGCAGGGTGGGGTACTGGAAACACCATATATTTT. The V and J genes are TRBV30 and TRBJ1-3; tentatively, D is TRBD1 (5 bases). From germline, CDR1 is GTSNPN and CDR2 SVGIG (reference sequence). This CDR3 region has 15 residues. Trimming took off 1 base at V and 2 bases at J, with 12 bases between the two ends.

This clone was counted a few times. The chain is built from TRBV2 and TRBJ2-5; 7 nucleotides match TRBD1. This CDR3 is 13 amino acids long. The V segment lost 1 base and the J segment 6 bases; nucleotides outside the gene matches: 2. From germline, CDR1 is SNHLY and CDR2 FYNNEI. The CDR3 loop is CASSEEQGKTQYF. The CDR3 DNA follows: TGTGCCAGCAGTGAAGAACAGGGGAAGACCCAGTACTTC.

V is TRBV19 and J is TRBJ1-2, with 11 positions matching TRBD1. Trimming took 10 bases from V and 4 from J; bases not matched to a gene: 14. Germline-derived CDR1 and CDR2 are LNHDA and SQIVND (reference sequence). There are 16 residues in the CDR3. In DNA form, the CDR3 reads TGTGCCATCCCCTCGGACAGGGGGCGCGAGGGCTATGGCTACACCTTC. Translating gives CAIPSDRGREGYGYTF.

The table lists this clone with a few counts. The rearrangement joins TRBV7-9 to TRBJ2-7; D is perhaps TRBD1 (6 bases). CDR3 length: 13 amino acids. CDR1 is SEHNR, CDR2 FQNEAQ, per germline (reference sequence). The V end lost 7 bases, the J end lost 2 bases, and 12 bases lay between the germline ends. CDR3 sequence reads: CASIPDSPYEQYF. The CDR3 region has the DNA TGTGCCAGCATCCCGGACAGTCCCTACGAGCAGTACTTC.

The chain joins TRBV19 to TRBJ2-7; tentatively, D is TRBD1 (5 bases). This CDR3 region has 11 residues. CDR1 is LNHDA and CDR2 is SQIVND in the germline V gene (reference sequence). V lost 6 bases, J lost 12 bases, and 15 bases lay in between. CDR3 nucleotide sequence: TGTGCCAGTAGCAGCACAGGTCTTTGGTACTTC. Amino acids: CASSSTGLWYF.

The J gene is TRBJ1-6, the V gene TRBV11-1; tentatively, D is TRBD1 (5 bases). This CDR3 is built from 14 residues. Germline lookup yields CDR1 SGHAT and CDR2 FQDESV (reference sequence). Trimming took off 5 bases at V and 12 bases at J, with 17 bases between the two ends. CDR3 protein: CASSKRQLNEPLHF. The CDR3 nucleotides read TGTGCCAGCAGCAAAAGACAGCTGAACGAACCCCTCCACTTT.

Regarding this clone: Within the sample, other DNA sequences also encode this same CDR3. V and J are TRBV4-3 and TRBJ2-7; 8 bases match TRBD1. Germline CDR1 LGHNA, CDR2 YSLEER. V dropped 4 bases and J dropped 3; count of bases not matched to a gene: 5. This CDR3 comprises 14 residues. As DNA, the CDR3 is TGCGCCAGCAGCCCGGGACAGGCCCACTACGAGCAGTACTTC. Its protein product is CASSPGQAHYEQYF.

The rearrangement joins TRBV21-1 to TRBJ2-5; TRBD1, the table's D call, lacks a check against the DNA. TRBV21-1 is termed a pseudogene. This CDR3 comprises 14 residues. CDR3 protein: CASSRKGAGETQYF. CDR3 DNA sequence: TGTGCCAGCAGCAGAAAGGGGGCAGGAGAGACCCAGTACTTC.

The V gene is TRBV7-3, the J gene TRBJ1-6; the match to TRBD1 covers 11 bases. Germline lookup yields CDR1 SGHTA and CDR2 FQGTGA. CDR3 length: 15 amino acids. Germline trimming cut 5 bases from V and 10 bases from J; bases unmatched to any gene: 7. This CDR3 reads CASSLTGQGGSPLHF. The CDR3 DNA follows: TGTGCCAGCAGCCTGACGGGACAGGGGGGGTCACCCCTCCACTTT.

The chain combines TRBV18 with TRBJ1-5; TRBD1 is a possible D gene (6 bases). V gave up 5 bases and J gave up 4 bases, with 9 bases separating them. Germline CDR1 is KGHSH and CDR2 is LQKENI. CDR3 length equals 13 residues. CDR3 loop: CASSADRNQPQHF. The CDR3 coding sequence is TGTGCCAGCTCAGCGGACAGAAATCAGCCCCAGCATTTT.

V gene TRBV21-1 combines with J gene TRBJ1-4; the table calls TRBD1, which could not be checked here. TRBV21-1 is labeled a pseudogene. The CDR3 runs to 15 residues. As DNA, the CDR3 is TGTGCCAGCAGCAGATTACAGGGAACTAATGAAAAACTGTTTTTT. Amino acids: CASSRLQGTNEKLFF.

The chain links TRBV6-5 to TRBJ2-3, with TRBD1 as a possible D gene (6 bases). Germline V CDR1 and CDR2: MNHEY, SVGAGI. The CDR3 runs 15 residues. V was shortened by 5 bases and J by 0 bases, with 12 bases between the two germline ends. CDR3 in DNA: TGTGCCAGCAGTACAGGGCGAACTAGCACAGATACGCAGTATTTT. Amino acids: CASSTGRTSTDTQYF.

The CDR3 loop is CASSFQNGNTIYF. In DNA, the CDR3 is TGTGCCAGCAGCTTTCAAAATGGCAACACCATATATTTT. This chain joins TRBV7-3 and TRBJ1-3; no clear D gene. The CDR3 is 13 residues long. V gave up 3 bases and J gave up 7 bases, with 10 bases separating them. Germline-derived CDR1 and CDR2 are SGHTA and FQGTGA.

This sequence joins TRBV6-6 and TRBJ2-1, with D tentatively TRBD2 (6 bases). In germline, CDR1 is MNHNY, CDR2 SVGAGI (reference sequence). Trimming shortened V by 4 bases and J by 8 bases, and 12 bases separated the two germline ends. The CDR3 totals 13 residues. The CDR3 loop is CASSSEGRDEQFF. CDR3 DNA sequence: TGTGCCAGCAGTTCGGAGGGGAGAGATGAGCAGTTCTTC.

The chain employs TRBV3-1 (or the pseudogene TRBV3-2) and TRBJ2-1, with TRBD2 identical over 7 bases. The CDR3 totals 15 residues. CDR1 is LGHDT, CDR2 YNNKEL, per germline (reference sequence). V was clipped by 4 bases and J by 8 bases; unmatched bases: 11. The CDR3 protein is CASSLPRREVYEQFF. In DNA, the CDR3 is TGTGCCAGCAGCCTTCCTAGACGGGAGGTTTATGAGCAGTTCTTC.

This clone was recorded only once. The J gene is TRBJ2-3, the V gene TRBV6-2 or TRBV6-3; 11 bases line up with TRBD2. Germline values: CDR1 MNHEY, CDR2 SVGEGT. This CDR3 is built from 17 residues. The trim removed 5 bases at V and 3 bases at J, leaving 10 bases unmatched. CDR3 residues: CASSNEGLADSTDTQYF. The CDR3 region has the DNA TGTGCCAGCAGTAATGAGGGACTAGCGGATTCAACAGATACGCAGTATTTT.